Each of the 19 T cell receptor beta chains below was sequenced from the same sample in a study of T cell repertoires in cytomegalovirus infection. No antigen has been assigned to these receptors. One entry per CDR3 protein results from TCRdb running MiXCR on the reads. The sample carries about a million distinct CDR3 sequences, approximately 31% recorded once. Sequencing used cultured CD8+ T cells from PBMCs, obtained from culture after CMV antigen stimulation. All receptors come from a human donor in good health (CMV status not recorded). Some clones in this sample may be carry-over from other donors' samples.

The rearrangement uses TRBV4-3 and TRBJ2-1; D is unresolved. Trimming cost V 0 bases and J 4 bases, with 13 bases left between them. CDR1 and CDR2 (germline): LGHNA, YSLEER. CDR3 size: 16 residues. CDR3 in amino acids: CASSQDLGASYNEQFF. The CDR3 bases are TGCGCCAGCAGCCAAGATTTGGGTGCGTCGTACAATGAGCAGTTCTTC.

This clonotype was seen many times. The J gene is TRBJ2-1, the V gene TRBV7-8; 9 bases line up with TRBD2. Germline CDR1 and CDR2: SGHVS and FQNEAQ. The CDR3 is made up of 19 amino acids. The V segment lost 1 base and the J segment 0 bases; nucleotides outside the gene matches: 10. The CDR3 protein is CASSLGGSLAGSSYNEQFF. CDR3 bases: TGTGCCAGCAGCTTAGGAGGGTCTCTAGCGGGAAGCTCCTACAATGAGCAGTTCTTC.

This clonotype occurred a few times. This sequence joins TRBV12-3 or TRBV12-4 and TRBJ2-3; no clear D gene. The V end was cut by 10 bases, the J end by 2 bases, with 13 bases between. The length of the CDR3 is 13 residues. The CDR3 sequence: CAILATDTDTQYF. Here the CDR3 DNA reads TGTGCCATCTTGGCAACAGACACAGATACGCAGTATTTT.

The chain joins TRBV4-3 to TRBJ2-1, with D possibly TRBD2 on 5 matching bases. The V end was cut by 3 bases, the J end by 3 bases, with 9 bases between. Germline CDR1 is LGHNA and CDR2 is YSLEER. The CDR3 spans 14 residues. CDR3 protein: CASSQATNYNEQFF. The CDR3 DNA reads TGCGCCAGCAGCCAGGCGACTAACTACAATGAGCAGTTCTTC.

As regards this clonotype: A much larger clonotype is one base distant, so this may be a read error. This chain links TRBV7-2 with TRBJ1-6; no definite D call. The germline V gene encodes CDR1 SGHTA and CDR2 FQGNSA. This CDR3 spans 14 amino acids. V lost 4 bases, J lost 13 bases, and 17 bases lay in between. The chain's CDR3 is CASSSSGPTSPLHF. The DNA of the CDR3 is TGTGCCAGCAGCTCGTCGGGCCCTACCTCCCCCCTCCACTTT.

This clonotype was detected only a few times. The V gene is TRBV7-9, the J gene TRBJ2-3; D remains unclear. CDR3 size: 15 residues. The ends were cut back, 3 bases at V and 4 bases at J, with 14 bases in the middle. CDR1 is SEHNR, CDR2 FQNEAQ, per germline (reference sequence). The CDR3 sequence: CASSFPLRAPDTQYF. The DNA for the CDR3 is TGTGCCAGCAGCTTCCCCCTTAGAGCCCCAGATACGCAGTATTTT.

The chain is built from TRBV10-3 and TRBJ2-2; TRBD1 aligns across 9 bases. The length of the CDR3 is 17 residues. The V segment lost 4 bases and the J segment 0 bases; nucleotides outside the gene matches: 6. CDR1 and CDR2 from the germline V gene are ENHRY and SYGVKD. The CDR3 protein is CAISGDRELSNTGELFF. In DNA, the CDR3 is TGTGCCATCAGTGGGGACAGGGAATTATCGAACACCGGGGAGCTGTTTTTT.

This clonotype has more than one count but fewer than ten. The gene calls are TRBV12-3 or TRBV12-4 and TRBJ1-2; a weak D match, TRBD1 (6 bases). This CDR3 is 16 amino acids long. Trimming shortened V by 5 bases and J by 1 base, and 17 bases separated the two germline ends. The CDR3 spells CASSERGVTVNYGYTF. The CDR3 bases are TGTGCCAGCAGTGAGAGGGGGGTGACAGTTAACTATGGCTACACCTTC.

V usage is TRBV4-1 and J usage is TRBJ2-1, with D hard to call. The CDR3 loop spans 16 amino acids. CDR1 and CDR2 (germline): MGHRA, YSYEKL. V lost 0 bases to trimming and J lost 1 base, with 10 bases between them. CDR3 loop: CASSQDLTFSYNEQFF. CDR3 DNA: TGCGCCAGCAGCCAAGATCTCACTTTTTCCTACAATGAGCAGTTCTTC.

CDR3 sequence: CASSGATSIMNTEAFF. The CDR3 nucleotides read TGTGCCAGCAGCGGGGCAACATCAATCATGAACACTGAAGCTTTCTTT. This chain uses TRBV6-2 or TRBV6-3 with TRBJ1-1; tentatively, D is TRBD1 (5 bases). Germline V lookup: CDR1 MNHEY, CDR2 SVGEGT. The CDR3 is 16 amino acids. V lost 6 bases, J lost 0 bases, and 17 bases lay in between.

The V gene is TRBV28, the J gene TRBJ2-7; D not certain. Trimming pared 5 bases from V and 2 bases from J, leaving 16 bases between. The CDR3 sequence is 15 residues long. The germline CDR1 and CDR2 sequences are MDHEN and SYDVKM. The CDR3 DNA reads as TGTGCCAGCAGTCCCCTACAATACAAACCCTACGAGCAGTACGTC. Its protein product is CASSPLQYKPYEQYV.

This clonotype showed up just a few times. The chain joins TRBV20-1 to TRBJ2-7, with TRBD1 as a possible D gene (5 bases). The germline V gene encodes CDR1 DFQATT and CDR2 SNEGSKA (reference sequence). The CDR3 spans 13 residues. With 3 bases removed from V and 3 bases from J, the gap between germline ends came to 12 bases. The CDR3 sequence is CSARGSGNYEQYF. The CDR3 DNA reads TGCAGTGCTAGGGGCTCAGGGAACTACGAGCAGTACTTC.

In DNA, the CDR3 is TGTGCCAGCGGGCGGGTGTTAGACGAGCAGTACTTC. As protein: CASGRVLDEQYF. V gene TRBV27 combines with J gene TRBJ2-7; D possibly corresponds to TRBD2 (5 bases). CDR3 length equals 12 residues. The germline V gene has CDR1 MNHEY and CDR2 SMNVEV (reference sequence). The V and J ends lost 8 bases and 5 bases respectively, with 13 bases between them.

The V and J genes are TRBV5-1 and TRBJ1-6; TRBD1 matches at 7 bases. Germline values: CDR1 SGHRS, CDR2 YFSETQ. The V segment lost 1 base and the J segment 5 bases; nucleotides outside the gene matches: 12. The CDR3 is 18 amino acids. The CDR3 nucleotides read TGCGCCAGCAGCTTGTTAGGGGGCGGACTAAAGAATAATTCACCCCTCCACTTT. Amino acids: CASSLLGGGLKNNSPLHF.

This clonotype was seen many times. The chain recombines TRBV12-3 or TRBV12-4 with TRBJ1-1, with no clear D. This CDR3 is built from 15 residues. Trimming took 3 bases from V and 0 from J, leaving 11 bases between them. CDR3 DNA sequence: TGTGCCAGCAGTTTTGCAGGCAACATGAACACTGAAGCTTTCTTT. Translated: CASSFAGNMNTEAFF.

The sample holds many counts of this clonotype. The chain combines TRBV7-9 with TRBJ1-2; D is unclear. The CDR3 has 13 residues. Trimming left V 4 bases short and J 2 bases short, with 8 bases between. Germline loops: CDR1 SEHNR, CDR2 FQNEAQ (reference sequence). Here the CDR3 DNA reads TGTGCCAGCAGCTCACTAGGAAACTATGGCTACACCTTC. Its protein product is CASSSLGNYGYTF.

This clonotype has ten or more counts. The rearrangement links TRBV7-6 to TRBJ2-7; D might be TRBD1 or TRBD2, each matching 5 bases. V was shortened by 2 bases and J by 2 bases, with 16 bases between the two germline ends. Germline lookup yields CDR1 SGHVS and CDR2 FNYEAQ. There are 16 residues in the CDR3. The CDR3 region has the DNA TGTGCCAGCAGCTTAAAGTCTGGGACGGCAACCTACGAGCAGTACTTC. Its translation: CASSLKSGTATYEQYF.

There are many counts of this clonotype. V is TRBV6-7 and J is TRBJ1-1; TRBD1 matches at 7 bases. TRBV6-7 is identified as an open reading frame with a role that is uncertain. Germline trimming cut 0 bases from V and 10 bases from J; bases unmatched to any gene: 14. The CDR3 runs to 16 residues. CDR3 nucleotide sequence: TGTGCCAGCAGTTACTCCTCACGACAGGGCTCAGTCGCAGCTTTCTTT. This encodes CASSYSSRQGSVAAFF.

J is TRBJ2-3 and V is TRBV7-6; D tentatively fits TRBD1 or TRBD2 (6 bases each). CDR3 length: 15 residues. V was clipped by 5 bases and J by 5 bases, with 17 bases between them. CDR1 is SGHVS, CDR2 FNYEAQ, per germline. The CDR3 reads CASSPKWGALDTQYF. In DNA form, the CDR3 reads TGTGCCAGCAGCCCGAAGTGGGGGGCCCTAGATACGCAGTATTTT.